These T cell receptor beta chains were read from a single sample in a study of control samples from healthy donors and cancer patients. The table came from immunoSEQ multiplex PCR; TCRdb's copy has only in-frame clones and leaves some out. The profile shows 390,000 or so clones, 75% to 95% of them singletons. Input material: PBMCs. These receptors all stem from a man aged 35 to 55 with head and neck cancer. The CDR3 runs from the conserved cysteine through the conserved F or W. Each record gives: D gene, J gene, clone size, V gene, CDR3 DNA, CDR3 protein. A D gene is named only where the DNA matches it firmly. Clone size appears in some rows only: once, few, many, or a class for an expanded clone.

. | TRBJ1-1 | . | TRBV10-3 | TGTGCCATCAGTGAGTCGGGGGCCCGGAACACTGAAGCTTTCTTT | CAISESGARNTEAFF
TRBD2 | TRBJ2-7 | . | TRBV7-2 | TGTGCCAGCAGCTCGACTAGCGGGGGGGCCTACGAGCAGTACTTC | CASSSTSGGAYEQYF
TRBD2 | TRBJ2-1 | . | TRBV11-2 | TGTGCCAGCAGCCTAGGGACTAGCGGGAGCCCCTTGGAGTTCTTC | CASSLGTSGSPLEFF
TRBD1 | TRBJ1-3 | . | TRBV28 | TGTGCCAGCAGGAGACAGGGGAGAAACACCATATATTTT | CASRRQGRNTIYF
TRBD1 | TRBJ2-5 | . | TRBV28 | TGTGCCAGCAGCCTACAGGGGAGAGAGACCCAGTACTTC | CASSLQGRETQYF
TRBD1 | TRBJ1-4 | once | TRBV6-2/TRBV6-3 | TGTGCCAGCAGTATAGGACAGGTTGGCGAAAAACTGTTTTTT | CASSIGQVGEKLFF
. | TRBJ2-1 | . | TRBV20-1 | TGCAGTGCTAGTTGGCGTGAGCAGTTCTTC | CSASWREQFF
TRBD2 | TRBJ2-1 | . | TRBV28 | TGTGCCAGCAGTTTGACCGGGACTACTTTCTACAGTGAGCAGTTCTTC | CASSLTGTTFYSEQFF
TRBD1 | TRBJ1-2 | . | TRBV27 | TGTGCCAGCAGTGGATTCGGGACAGGGGGGAGTGGCTACACCTTC | CASSGFGTGGSGYTF
TRBD2 | TRBJ2-1 | . | TRBV11-3 | TGTGCCAGCAGCTTAGGGTGGCAATCGGGAGGGGATTACAATGAGCAGTTCTTC | CASSLGWQSGGDYNEQFF
TRBD1 | TRBJ2-7 | . | TRBV7-9 | TGTGCCAGCAGCACTAGACAGGGGTCCTACGAGCAGTACTTC | CASSTRQGSYEQYF
TRBD1 | TRBJ2-5 | . | TRBV3-1/TRBV3-2 | TGTGCCAGCAGCCCGTTGGGGACAGGAGGAGAGACCCAGTACTTC | CASSPLGTGGETQYF
. | TRBJ2-2 | . | TRBV7-3 | TGTGCCAGCAGCTTATTCGGCCTCACCAGCTCCGGGGAGCTGTTTTTT | CASSLFGLTSSGELFF
TRBD2 | TRBJ2-1 | . | TRBV7-9 | TGTGCCAGCAGCTTAGCGAGTCTAGCGGCCTCCTACAATGAGCAGTTCTTC | CASSLASLAASYNEQFF
TRBD1 | TRBJ2-1 | . | TRBV18 | TGTGCCAGCTCAAACCTTAACCGGGACAGGGCCTATGAGCAGTTCTTC | CASSNLNRDRAYEQFF
TRBD2 | TRBJ2-7 | . | TRBV7-2 | TGTGCCAGCAGCTTACTATCCGGGACTAGCGGGGGGTACTACGAGCAGTACTTC | CASSLLSGTSGGYYEQYF
. | TRBJ1-1 | . | TRBV19 | TGTGCCAGTAGTACCGGCTTCACTGAAGCTTTCTTT | CASSTGFTEAFF
. | TRBJ2-7 | few | TRBV28 | TGTGCCAGCAGTTTAGCGTCTGGGGTAGTGGCCGGGCTGTACTTC | CASSLASGVVAGLYF